The 23 T cell receptor beta chains in this list originate from one sample, sequenced in a study of T-cell memory formation after mild COVID-19. TCRdb redid the calling of the 5' RACE reads with MiXCR, one entry per CDR3 protein. The sample lists under 200,000 distinct CDR3 sequences; around 13% were seen once. Material for sequencing was PBMCs or a T cell subset sorted from them (not recorded which). Source of these receptors: a man between 18 and 35 years old who had mild COVID-19 (a few samples of this study predate the infection). Cell type and time point are not known.

This clonotype was counted between two and nine times. The genes are TRBV12-3 or TRBV12-4 and TRBJ2-5; D unclear. This CDR3 is 12 amino acids long. The V end was cut by 7 bases, the J end by 5 bases, with 11 bases between. CDR3 amino acids: CASTHASETQYF. Written as DNA, the CDR3 is TGTGCCAGCACACACGCGTCGGAGACCCAGTACTTC.

This clonotype was found many times. The chain uses TRBV5-1 and TRBJ2-2; a weak D match, TRBD1 (7 bases). The CDR3 extends over 16 amino acids. CDR1 SGHRS and CDR2 YFSETQ come from the germline V gene. V lost 4 bases and J lost 6, with 19 bases in between. Here the CDR3 reads CASSTPQGGLPGELFF. For the CDR3, the DNA is TGCGCCAGCAGCACCCCCCAGGGGGGTTTACCCGGGGAGCTGTTTTTT. Full variable domain (rest looked up from reference TRBV5-1 and TRBJ2-2): KAGVTQTPRYLIKTRGQQVTLSCSPISGHRSVSWYQQTPGQGLQFLFEYFSETQRNKGNFPGRFSGRQFSNSRSEMNVSTLELGDSALYLCASSTPQGGLPGELFFGEGSRLTVL.

In its sample, this clonotype was seen many times. The chain is built from TRBV7-9 and TRBJ1-5, with 10 bases that match TRBD1. The germline gives CDR1 SEHNR, CDR2 FQNEAQ (reference sequence). Trimming cost V 0 bases and J 3 bases; bases outside gene matches: 2. There are 16 residues in the CDR3. The CDR3 nucleotides read TGTGCCAGCAGCTTAGCCAGACAGGGGGCCAATCAGCCCCAGCATTTT. Residues: CASSLARQGANQPQHF.

V usage is TRBV7-2 and J usage is TRBJ1-5; TRBD1 agrees at 7 bases. After removal of 5 bases from V and 6 bases from J, the junction contained 10 bases not matched to a gene. Germline V gene data show CDR1 as SGHTA and CDR2 as FQGNSA. CDR3 length: 15 residues. The CDR3 region is CASSQRQGAGQPQHF. CDR3 nucleotides: TGTGCCAGCAGCCAAAGACAGGGCGCGGGTCAGCCCCAGCATTTT.

The chain is built from TRBV7-2 and TRBJ2-1; D perhaps matches TRBD2 (6 bases). Per the germline V gene, CDR1 is SGHTA and CDR2 is FQGNSA. The ends were cut back, 7 bases at V and 4 bases at J, with 14 bases in the middle. The CDR3 loop spans 14 amino acids. The CDR3 sequence: CASTFGAGYNEQFF. The CDR3 coding sequence is TGTGCCAGCACTTTTGGGGCGGGGTACAATGAGCAGTTCTTC.

This chain links TRBV11-2 with TRBJ2-7, with a tentative D call TRBD1 (5 bases). The germline V gene encodes CDR1 SGHAT and CDR2 FQNNGV. Trimming removed 6 bases from V and 9 bases from J, with 27 bases in between. CDR3 length equals 16 residues. As DNA, the CDR3 is TGTGCCAGCAGTACAAAAGCGCATAACCCCAGGGTGGGGCAGTACTTC. Protein: CASSTKAHNPRVGQYF.

The J gene is TRBJ2-1, the V gene TRBV4-1; the match to TRBD2 covers 15 bases. CDR1 MGHRA and CDR2 YSYEKL come from the germline V gene. The V segment lost 4 bases and the J segment 4 bases; nucleotides outside the gene matches: 2. CDR3 size: 16 residues. The CDR3 coding sequence is TGCGCCAGCAGCCCCGGGACTAGCGGGAGGTACAATGAGCAGTTCTTC. Translating gives CASSPGTSGRYNEQFF.

The sample holds a few counts of this clonotype. The chain couples TRBV7-6 to TRBJ2-7; tentatively, D is TRBD1 (6 bases). Germline-derived CDR1 and CDR2 are SGHVS and FNYEAQ. V lost 1 base and J 2 bases, leaving 12 bases between the germline ends. This CDR3 has 15 amino acids. This chain's CDR3 is CASSLDQGFTYEQYV. Here the CDR3 DNA reads TGTGCCAGCAGCTTAGACCAGGGGTTTACCTACGAGCAGTACGTC.

V and J are TRBV7-6 and TRBJ1-5; D possibly corresponds to TRBD1 (5 bases). Germline CDR1 and CDR2: SGHVS and FNYEAQ. The V end was cut by 1 base, the J end by 12 bases, with 13 bases between. The CDR3 runs 13 residues. The CDR3 nucleotides read TGTGCCAGCAGCTTAGGGGACCGCCTGCTCCAGCATTTT. It encodes CASSLGDRLLQHF.

This clonotype was seen only a few times. This chain links TRBV7-7 with TRBJ2-5; D may be TRBD2 (7 bases). The CDR3 extends over 15 amino acids. Between the trimmed V and J ends, which lost 4 bases and 4 bases, there was a span of 16 bases. Germline assignment: CDR1 SSHAT and CDR2 FNYEAQ (reference sequence). CDR3 sequence (DNA): TGTGCCAGCAGCTCTGGACTAGAGGGGGGAGAGACCCAGTACTTC. It encodes CASSSGLEGGETQYF.

This chain joins TRBV6-5 and TRBJ2-7; 8 nucleotides match TRBD1. The V gene end was trimmed by 0 bases and the J gene end by 2 bases; junction bases not matched to a gene: 3. The V gene's germline CDR1 is MNHEY and CDR2 SVGAGI. The CDR3 is 15 residues long. CDR3 nucleotides: TGTGCCAGCAGTTACTCCGGGACAGGACCCTACGAGCAGTACTTC. Encoded protein: CASSYSGTGPYEQYF.

This clonotype turned up a few times. The V and J genes are TRBV7-2 and TRBJ2-5, with TRBD1 matching over 7 bases. Germline assignment: CDR1 SGHTA and CDR2 FQGNSA. V shed 7 bases and J 2 bases; nucleotides not matched to a gene: 13. The CDR3 runs 16 residues. CDR3 coding DNA: TGTGCCAGCACCGTAAGGGGGCGCCCCCTACAAGAGACCCAGTACTTC. It encodes CASTVRGRPLQETQYF.

This clonotype was observed at least ten times. This chain links TRBV12-3 or TRBV12-4 with TRBJ1-1, with TRBD1 as a possible D gene (5 bases). V was cut by 2 bases and J by 5 bases, with 15 bases left in between. The CDR3 loop spans 15 amino acids. CDR3 in DNA: TGTGCCAGCAGTTTACAGGGCGGGGGGTATACTGAAGCTTTCTTT. Encoded protein: CASSLQGGGYTEAFF.

At least ten counts were recorded for this clonotype. V gene TRBV3-1 combines with J gene TRBJ1-5; unclear D gene. Germline V gene sequence: CDR1 LGHDT, CDR2 YNNKEL (reference sequence). V gave up 1 base and J gave up 3 bases, with 10 bases separating them. This CDR3 contains 15 residues. Written as DNA, the CDR3 is TGTGCCAGCAGCCAAGGCCCACAGCCCAATCAGCCCCAGCATTTT. This gives the protein CASSQGPQPNQPQHF.

This clonotype was seen more than once but under ten times. The chain joins TRBV29-1 to TRBJ1-1, with D unresolved. The CDR3 spans 13 residues. V dropped 7 bases and J dropped 2 bases, with 14 bases sitting between them. Germline values: CDR1 SQVTM, CDR2 ANQGSEA. The CDR3 DNA reads TGCAGCGGTCGTCCAGGAATAAACACTGAAGCTTTCTTT. The encoded protein is CSGRPGINTEAFF.

This clonotype turned up a few times. The rearrangement joins TRBV4-3 to TRBJ2-7, with D tentatively TRBD2 (6 bases). V lost 0 bases, J lost 0 bases, and 18 bases lay in between. Germline V gives CDR1 LGHNA, CDR2 YSLEER. The CDR3 has 18 residues. The CDR3 DNA sequence: TGCGCCAGCAGCCAAGAAGGGATGGCGGGGCCTCGCTCCTACGAGCAGTACGTC. Translating gives CASSQEGMAGPRSYEQYV.

A few counts support this clonotype. V usage is TRBV7-2 and J usage is TRBJ2-5; TRBD1 matches 8 bases. With V trimmed by 1 base and J by 4 bases, 5 bases remained unmatched. Per the germline V gene, CDR1 is SGHTA and CDR2 is FQGNSA. The CDR3 is 15 residues long. Here the CDR3 DNA reads TGTGCCAGCAGCTTAGACAGGGGGACCGGAGAGACCCAGTACTTC. This codes for CASSLDRGTGETQYF.

The rearrangement joins TRBV20-1 to TRBJ2-1; TRBD2 matches 8 bases. The germline V gene encodes CDR1 DFQATT and CDR2 SNEGSKA (reference sequence). The CDR3 covers 15 residues. V shed 5 bases and J 0 bases; nucleotides not matched to a gene: 6. CDR3: CSAGKRGSSYNEQFF. In nucleotides, the CDR3 is TGCAGTGCTGGCAAGCGGGGGAGCTCCTACAATGAGCAGTTCTTC.

The chain links TRBV3-1 to TRBJ1-5, with D perhaps matching TRBD1 (6 bases). Per the germline V gene, CDR1 is LGHDT and CDR2 is YNNKEL (reference sequence). V lost 1 base and J lost 7, with 11 bases in between. This CDR3 has 14 amino acids. DNA for the CDR3: TGTGCCAGCAGCCAAGGGGGGGCGCGGCAGCCCCAGCATTTT. Translation gives CASSQGGARQPQHF.

This clonotype was observed many times. The J gene is TRBJ1-4, the V gene TRBV6-5, with D unclear. There are 15 residues in the CDR3. CDR1 and CDR2 from the germline V gene are MNHEY and SVGAGI. Deletions cut 0 bases from V and 5 bases from J, with 10 bases between. The CDR3: CASSYSRVSNEKLFF. DNA of the CDR3: TGTGCCAGCAGTTACTCAAGGGTATCAAATGAAAAACTGTTTTTT.

This chain joins TRBV6-6 and TRBJ2-7; no reliable D call. Deletions cut 0 bases from V and 2 bases from J, with 11 bases between. Germline V gene sequence: CDR1 MNHNY, CDR2 SVGAGI (reference sequence). There are 15 residues in the CDR3. The CDR3: CASSYSTGRTYEQYV. CDR3 bases: TGTGCCAGCAGTTACTCGACCGGGCGAACCTACGAGCAGTACGTC.

This chain uses TRBV12-3 or TRBV12-4 with TRBJ2-3; D perhaps matches TRBD1 (5 bases). V was cut by 5 bases and J by 1 base, with 10 bases left in between. The CDR3 is 14 amino acids. CDR3 protein: CASSVDRGTDTQYF. The CDR3 DNA sequence: TGTGCCAGCAGTGTCGACAGAGGCACAGATACGCAGTATTTT.

This clonotype was counted at least ten times. The chain employs TRBV2 and TRBJ2-3; D might be TRBD2 (6 bases). This CDR3 has 14 residues. Germline loops: CDR1 SNHLY, CDR2 FYNNEI. V was shortened by 2 bases and J by 10 bases, with 16 bases between the two germline ends. The CDR3 nucleotides read TGTGCCAGCAGTGAAATTCGTGGGGACTCAGCGCAGTATTTT. Protein sequence: CASSEIRGDSAQYF.